This T cell receptor (beta chain) was identified in a study of patients and donors after allogeneic stem cell transplantation. A single record per CDR3 protein comes from TCRdb applying MiXCR to the RT-PCR reads. The sample contains 15,000 to 20,000 distinct CDR3 sequences, under 30% of which appear only once. Trimming took off 7 bases at V and 7 bases at J, with 19 bases between the two ends. The CDR3 sequence is 14 residues long. Germline assignment: CDR1 DFQATT and CDR2 SNEGSKA (reference sequence). This chain connects TRBV20-1 to TRBJ1-4; no firm D call. This TCR came from a human donor who was either an allogeneic HSCT recipient or a stem cell or donor lymphocyte infusion donor (not recorded which). It is not recorded whose cells these are; they may come from a transplant donor. The specimen was blood, either unsorted or a sorted T cell fraction (not recorded which). This CDR3 is CSGKPHGLTEKLFF. In DNA, the CDR3 is TGCAGTGGGAAGCCCCACGGGCTCACTGAAAAACTGTTTTTT.